This note documents a single T cell receptor beta chain sequence. The antigen remains undetermined. This CDR3 has 12 amino acids. With 1 base removed from V and 7 bases from J, the gap between germline ends came to 7 bases. CDR1 is SNHLY, CDR2 FYNNEI, per germline. The PCR was carried out with 60 Vbeta primers and 13 Jbeta primers. The assay was immunoSEQ multiplex PCR, and TCRdb's table has in-frame clones only and misses some. The repertoire holds 87,000 or so clones, about 75% seen once, with roughly 5% in the top ten. This record comes from a study of cytomegalovirus exposure and HLA in healthy donors. Study details: Early released data had about 85 million unique TCRs, all coming from HLA-typed donors. Study-wide findings and caveats: Segments of the TCR beta V type were, in most cases, productive about 90% or about 30% of the time in an earlier analysis. For TCR beta chains, V- and J-gene trimming was later linked to a missense DCLRE1C variant.

The sequencing input was PBMCs. This TCR derives from a woman aged 35 to 49 in good health and CMV-seronegative. This chain uses TRBV2 with TRBJ1-1, with D perhaps TRBD1 (5 bases). In DNA form, the CDR3 reads TGTGCCAGCAGTGAAGACAGGTTTGAAGCTTTCTTT. Translating gives CASSEDRFEAFF.